This entry concerns a single TCR beta chain. Original methodology: Reference gene primer amplification yielded estimated nucleated cell counts. Sequenced by immunoSEQ multiplex PCR; TCRdb stores in-frame clones only, minus some. Clone size and the V and J calls come from that table; the DNA yielded D and trimming. Of some 240,000 clones listed, around 80% are singletons. The data were taken from a study of blood T cell repertoires in COVID-19. Study-wide context: The United States, Italy and Spain supplied acute and convalescent COVID-19 samples. From T cells, B-cell-depleted T cells, or PBMCs came the material, which was cDNA or gDNA.

Deletions cut 4 bases from V and 6 bases from J, with 18 bases between. The germline gives CDR1 SGHVS, CDR2 FQNEAQ. The CDR3 length is 15 residues. The receptor comes from a woman aged 40 to 50 who had recovered from COVID-19. The specimen was peripheral blood. This chain connects TRBV7-8 to TRBJ1-1; D is possibly TRBD1 (6 bases). The CDR3 bases are TGTGCCAGCAGCTCGTACAGGGAGGGAGGGTCTGAAGCTTTCTTT. Protein: CASSSYREGGSEAFF.